The 22 T cell receptor beta chains in this list originate from one sample, sequenced in a study of identical twins. Using its own MiXCR run on the 5' RACE reads, TCRdb lists one record per CDR3 protein. The sample has about 220,000 distinct CDR3 sequences; around 8% are singletons. A further study also used this sample, focusing on yellow fever vaccine responses in identical twins.

Sequencing input: memory (CD45RO+) T cells sorted from blood. These receptors all stem from a woman aged 18-29 years in good health.

The chain carries TRBV6-2 or TRBV6-3 and TRBJ2-5; D is ambiguous. Trimming shortened V by 4 bases and J by 2 bases, and 14 bases separated the two germline ends. Germline-derived CDR1 and CDR2 are MNHEY and SVGEGT. The CDR3 covers 15 residues. The CDR3 nucleotides are TGTGCCAGCAGTTTACTCTTCCGGAGTCAAGAGACCCAGTACTTC. Its protein product is CASSLLFRSQETQYF.

This clonotype turned up a few times. The CDR3 sequence: CATSRDGSGLAGLEQFF. Written as DNA, the CDR3 is TGTGCCACCAGCAGAGATGGGTCGGGACTAGCGGGCCTTGAGCAGTTCTTC. The rearrangement links TRBV15 to TRBJ2-1; 12 nucleotides line up with TRBD2. Trimming removed 0 bases from V and 9 bases from J; junction bases left unmatched: 9. The CDR3 is 17 residues long. Per germline, CDR1 LNHNV and CDR2 YYDKDF (reference sequence).

This clonotype turned up a few times. The V call is TRBV6-5, the J call TRBJ1-4; tentatively, D is TRBD1 (6 bases). Per the germline V gene, CDR1 is MNHEY and CDR2 is SVGAGI. The CDR3 totals 16 residues. Trimming left V 0 bases short and J 10 bases short, with 18 bases between. The CDR3 DNA is TGTGCCAGCAGTTACTCCGATCTCGGGGGGCAGGGAAAACTGTTTTTT. It specifies CASSYSDLGGQGKLFF.

This clonotype was found a few times. The V gene is TRBV6-5, the J gene TRBJ1-2; 7 bases line up with TRBD1. The CDR3 covers 14 residues. Germline values: CDR1 MNHEY, CDR2 SVGAGI. Trimming cost V 0 bases and J 8 bases; bases outside gene matches: 6. The chain's CDR3 is CASSYSDRRGGYTF. DNA of the CDR3: TGTGCCAGCAGTTACTCGGACAGGAGGGGAGGCTACACCTTC.

In this sample, this clonotype turned up a few times. This sequence joins TRBV7-9 and TRBJ2-7; a possible D gene is TRBD2 (5 bases). The CDR3 runs 14 residues. Trimming left V 7 bases short and J 4 bases short, with 17 bases between. CDR1 SEHNR and CDR2 FQNEAQ come from the germline V gene (reference sequence). The CDR3 nucleotides are TGTGCCAGCACCTACCTTGGAGGTTCGTACGAGCAGTACTTC. Translation: CASTYLGGSYEQYF.

There are many counts of this clonotype. The V call is TRBV2, the J call TRBJ2-3, with D perhaps matching TRBD1 or TRBD2 (5 bases each). The CDR3 is 14 residues long. CDR1 is SNHLY, CDR2 FYNNEI, per germline. Between the trimmed V and J ends, which lost 3 bases and 3 bases, there was a span of 10 bases. The CDR3 DNA follows: TGTGCCAGCAGTGACCAGGGCGGGACAGATACGCAGTATTTT. Translation gives CASSDQGGTDTQYF.

CDR3 sequence: CASSQDRGIPLHF. The DNA of the CDR3 is TGTGCCAGCAGCCAAGATAGGGGTATTCCCCTCCACTTT. The chain combines TRBV3-1 with TRBJ1-6, with TRBD1 as a possible D gene (5 bases). The CDR3 extends over 13 amino acids. Trimming removed 0 bases at V and 13 bases at J, with 10 bases between. CDR1 LGHDT and CDR2 YNNKEL come from the germline V gene (reference sequence). Supplemented by reference TRBV3-1 and TRBJ1-6, the full variable domain reads DTAVSQTPKYLVTQMGNDKSIKCEQNLGHDTMYWYKQDSKKFLKIMFSYNNKELIINETVPNRFSPKSPDKAHLNLHINSLELGDSAVYFCASSQDRGIPLHFGNGTRLTVT.

The chain is built from TRBV7-2 and TRBJ2-5; D is perhaps TRBD2 (7 bases). V was pared by 5 bases and J by 5 bases, with 12 bases between. The CDR3 consists of 13 residues. Germline CDR1 SGHTA, CDR2 FQGNSA. Here the CDR3 DNA reads TGTGCCAGCAGCCATAGGGGGGGGGAGACCCAGTACTTC. This gives the protein CASSHRGGETQYF.

This chain connects TRBV3-1 to TRBJ2-7; 10 bases agree with TRBD2. The CDR3 is made up of 20 amino acids. Germline CDR1 LGHDT, CDR2 YNNKEL (reference sequence). After removal of 4 bases from V and 1 base from J, the junction contained 19 bases not matched to a gene. The CDR3 coding sequence is TGTGCCAGCAGCCCTCTGCCGGGGGCCTCTAGCGGGAGAGGGTCCTACGAGCAGTACTTC. Residues: CASSPLPGASSGRGSYEQYF.

The rearrangement links TRBV28 to TRBJ1-5, with D possibly matching TRBD1 (5 bases). V shed 5 bases and J shed 7 bases, with 15 bases lying between them. The CDR3 is 14 amino acids. Germline assignment: CDR1 MDHEN and CDR2 SYDVKM. CDR3 bases: TGTGCCAGCAGTCCTCGAAGGGGTGGACAGCCCCAGCATTTT. Residues: CASSPRRGGQPQHF.

CDR3 loop: CASSAAGTGVEKLFF. CDR3 nucleotide sequence: TGTGCCAGCAGCGCCGCCGGGACAGGGGTTGAAAAACTGTTTTTT. The chain couples TRBV6-1 to TRBJ1-4; 10 positions match TRBD1. With 6 bases clipped from V and 7 bases from J, the junction kept 8 bases outside the gene matches. The CDR3 loop spans 15 amino acids. The V gene's germline CDR1 is MNHNS and CDR2 SASEGT.

This clonotype was seen repeatedly, ten times or more. The chain couples TRBV12-3 or TRBV12-4 to TRBJ2-7; perhaps TRBD1 as D (6 bases). Trimming cost V 5 bases and J 1 base, with 15 bases left between them. CDR3 length equals 15 residues. The CDR3 region has the DNA TGTGCCAGCAGTCCCAGGGGCCTCGGGTCCTACGAGCAGTACTTC. This codes for CASSPRGLGSYEQYF.

This clonotype was seen a few times. The CDR3 region is CASRRTGGAGELFF. The CDR3 nucleotides read TGTGCCAGCAGGCGAACAGGGGGAGCGGGGGAGCTGTTTTTT. This chain links TRBV27 with TRBJ2-2; TRBD1 agrees at 8 bases. The CDR3 length is 14 residues. Per the germline V gene, CDR1 is MNHEY and CDR2 is SMNVEV (reference sequence). J was trimmed by 8 bases and V by 6 bases; bases with no gene match: 8.

This clonotype was seen only a few times. V gene TRBV6-1 combines with J gene TRBJ2-7; D possibly uses TRBD1 or TRBD2 (5 bases each). V lost 6 bases to trimming and J lost 4 bases, with 16 bases between them. CDR3 size: 14 residues. CDR1 MNHNS and CDR2 SASEGT come from the germline V gene. The CDR3 here is CASSRDGVQYEQYF. CDR3 bases: TGTGCCAGCAGCCGGGACGGAGTACAATACGAGCAGTACTTC.

This clonotype was recorded many times. This CDR3 reads CASMPDRGRETQYF. The DNA for the CDR3 is TGTGCCAGCATGCCGGACAGGGGGCGAGAGACCCAGTACTTC. J is TRBJ2-5 and V is TRBV6-1; TRBD1 aligns across 11 bases. The CDR3 is 14 residues long. Unmatched junction bases numbered 5, after V lost 7 bases and J lost 4 bases. CDR1 MNHNS and CDR2 SASEGT come from the germline V gene.

This clonotype has just a few counts. V is TRBV5-6 and J is TRBJ1-2; no definite D call. This CDR3 has 14 residues. The V end was cut by 4 bases, the J end by 7 bases, with 17 bases between. CDR1 SGHDT and CDR2 YYEEEE come from the germline V gene. The CDR3 region has the DNA TGTGCCAGCAGCAAGGACCAACTCGGACCTGGCTACACCTTC. It yields the protein CASSKDQLGPGYTF. The whole variable domain, remainder taken from reference TRBV5-6 and TRBJ1-2, is DAGVTQSPTHLIKTRGQQVTLRCSPKSGHDTVSWYQQALGQGPQFIFQYYEEEERQRGNFPDRFSGHQFPNYSSELNVNALLLGDSALYLCASSKDQLGPGYTFGSGTRLTVV.

This clonotype was recorded a few times. The genes are TRBV7-8 and TRBJ2-3; 10 positions agree with TRBD2. This CDR3 spans 17 amino acids. Germline V lookup: CDR1 SGHVS, CDR2 FQNEAQ. J was trimmed by 2 bases and V by 3 bases; bases with no gene match: 8. The CDR3 sequence: CASSLIKREGFTDTQYF. In nucleotides, the CDR3 is TGTGCCAGCAGCTTGATTAAGCGGGAGGGGTTCACAGATACGCAGTATTTT.

This clonotype was recorded at least ten times. J is TRBJ2-7 and V is TRBV25-1, with D maybe TRBD1 (5 bases). The CDR3 consists of 12 residues. The germline gives CDR1 MGHDK, CDR2 SYGVNS. Trimming took off 3 bases at V and 3 bases at J, with 6 bases between the two ends. Here the CDR3 DNA reads TGTGCCAGCAGTGAGCAGGGCTACGAGCAGTACTTC. Protein sequence: CASSEQGYEQYF.

This chain uses TRBV19 with TRBJ1-2, with TRBD1 identical over 9 bases. The CDR3 spans 13 residues. From germline, CDR1 is LNHDA and CDR2 SQIVND (reference sequence). Trimming removed 6 bases from V and 6 bases from J; junction bases left unmatched: 5. CDR3: CASRKQGADGYTF. The CDR3 nucleotides are TGTGCCAGTAGGAAACAGGGGGCTGATGGCTACACCTTC.

Worth noting for this clonotype: A much larger clone lies a single base off, so this may be a read error. V is TRBV20-1 and J is TRBJ2-1, with 10 bases aligning to TRBD2. The CDR3 extends over 15 amino acids. Germline loops: CDR1 DFQATT, CDR2 SNEGSKA (reference sequence). CDR3 DNA sequence: TGCTGTGCTAGAGACCCTAGCGGGAGTGACAATGAGCAGTTCTTC. Translating it yields CCARDPSGSDNEQFF.

This clonotype has a handful of counts. This sequence joins TRBV20-1 and TRBJ2-5; TRBD1 agrees at 10 bases. Germline CDR1 is DFQATT and CDR2 is SNEGSKA (reference sequence). Trimming took 6 bases from V and 2 from J; bases not matched to a gene: 6. There are 14 residues in the CDR3. The CDR3 DNA reads TGCAGTGCGAGGCCGGGACAGGGGCAAGAGACCCAGTACTTC. It translates to CSARPGQGQETQYF.

The V and J genes are TRBV6-2 or TRBV6-3 and TRBJ1-5; 7 bases are a match to TRBD1. Per the germline V gene, CDR1 is MNHEY and CDR2 is SVGEGT. The CDR3 is made up of 15 amino acids. With 9 bases clipped from V and 7 bases from J, the junction kept 15 bases outside the gene matches. CDR3 sequence: CASRKSTGEGQPQHF. Written as DNA, the CDR3 is TGTGCCAGTAGAAAGTCAACAGGGGAGGGACAGCCCCAGCATTTT.